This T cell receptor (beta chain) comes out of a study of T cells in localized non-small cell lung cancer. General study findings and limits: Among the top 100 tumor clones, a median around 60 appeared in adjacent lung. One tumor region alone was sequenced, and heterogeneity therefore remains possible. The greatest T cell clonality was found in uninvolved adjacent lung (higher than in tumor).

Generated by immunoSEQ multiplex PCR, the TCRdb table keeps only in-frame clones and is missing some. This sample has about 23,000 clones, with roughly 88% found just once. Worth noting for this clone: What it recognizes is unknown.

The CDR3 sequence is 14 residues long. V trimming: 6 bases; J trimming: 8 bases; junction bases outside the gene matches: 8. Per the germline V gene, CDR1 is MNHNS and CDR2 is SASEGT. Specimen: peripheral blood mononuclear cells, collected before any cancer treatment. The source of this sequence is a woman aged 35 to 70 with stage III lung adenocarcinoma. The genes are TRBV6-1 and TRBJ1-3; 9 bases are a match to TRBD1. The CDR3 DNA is TGTGCCAGCAGCCCCGGGACAGGGTCTGACACCATATATTTT. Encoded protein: CASSPGTGSDTIYF.